Listed below are T cell receptor beta chains from one sample, sequenced in a study of T cell clusters in autoimmune cytopenias. No DNA is given; TCRdb re-called the multiplex PCR reads and lists each CDR3 protein once. The table gives around 4,000 distinct CDR3 sequences; the top ten clones make up around 16% of it. Material: peripheral blood. These receptors originate from a human donor with an autoimmune cytopenia or autoimmune hepatitis (not recorded which). Each CDR3 is given with its conserved first and last residue. Some rows have no size entry. The others give once, few or many, or a class for an expanded clone.

TRBJ2-7 15 TRBV15 NA CATSTGATSRGEQYF
TRBJ1-1 13 TRBV19 NA CASSIQGTGEAFF
TRBJ2-1 14 TRBV19 NA CASSLDDGRKVQFF
TRBJ2-2 15 TRBV6-5 NA CASSYSMGEELELFF
TRBJ1-4 16 TRBV27 NA CASSLFGVATNEKLFF
TRBJ2-2 17 TRBV19 NA CASSISGTSGNTGELFF
TRBJ2-2 15 TRBV6-4 medium-sized CASSDRGLGTGELFF
TRBJ2-1 12 TRBV30 NA CAWSVRGTRLFF
TRBJ2-3 15 TRBV19 medium-sized CASRSGTGAADTQYF
TRBJ1-4 14 TRBV27 large CASSPDTTNEKLFF
TRBJ2-2 14 TRBV12-3/TRBV12-4 NA CASSGTGYIGELFF
TRBJ1-5 18 TRBV19 NA CASSMDHLWGGSNQPQHF
TRBJ2-1 18 TRBV5-5 NA CASSKGTSGSLGYNEQFF
TRBJ2-5 14 TRBV6-5 medium-sized CASRRAENQGGQYF
TRBJ2-1 16 TRBV18 medium-sized CASSPNFAGPRREQFF
TRBJ1-1 14 TRBV29-1 medium-sized CSVATGVRNTEAFF
TRBJ1-6 16 TRBV20-1 NA CSARDPGSGISSPLHF
TRBJ2-5 14 TRBV7-9 NA CASSFGQGLETQYF
TRBJ1-2 13 TRBV6-5 NA CASRGPEGSGYTF
TRBJ2-7 15 TRBV18 NA CASSPRTSGSYEQYF
TRBJ2-5 13 TRBV7-9 NA CASSLSGVETQYF
TRBJ2-7 17 TRBV12-3/TRBV12-4 medium-sized CASSPTGTGGPSYEQYF
TRBJ2-1 15 TRBV24-1 NA CATSELAGEGYEQFF
TRBJ2-3 12 TRBV12-3/TRBV12-4 NA CASSLVGDTQYF
TRBJ1-1 14 TRBV12-3/TRBV12-4 NA CASSFMGKKTEAFF
TRBJ2-1 14 TRBV29-1 NA CSVAGRSSYNEQFF
TRBJ2-3 17 TRBV15 NA CATSREWRGKVADTQYF
TRBJ1-2 13 TRBV30 NA CAWSLEGGYGYTF
TRBJ2-5 14 TRBV5-1 NA CASRNLAGQETQYF
TRBJ2-7 15 TRBV6-1 NA CASSEAHGTSNEQYF
TRBJ2-1 15 TRBV27 NA CASSFGTGGPYEQFF
TRBJ1-6 13 TRBV5-1 NA CASSLTGESPLHF
TRBJ1-5 15 TRBV6-5 NA CASSRKGGSDQPQHF
TRBJ2-5 15 TRBV27 NA CASSSDSGRDETQYF
TRBJ2-2 16 TRBV11-1 large CASSLVLGGGTGELFF
TRBJ2-1 17 TRBV19 NA CASSIAASGRARDEQFF
TRBJ2-5 12 TRBV29-1 medium-sized CSVTRQGETQYF
TRBJ2-2 14 TRBV4-3 NA CASSQDKGPGELFF
TRBJ2-7 14 TRBV6-1 NA CASAGTLSSYEQYF
TRBJ2-7 12 TRBV20-1 NA CSARTGRYEQYF
TRBJ2-1 12 TRBV6-1 medium-sized CASGARNNEQFF
TRBJ2-5 11 TRBV7-6 medium-sized CASSFTETQYF
TRBJ1-1 14 TRBV10-3 NA CAISDYGRGTEAFF
TRBJ2-7 14 TRBV5-4 medium-sized CASSNRDGTYEQYF
TRBJ1-4 13 TRBV18 NA CASSPGVREKLFF
TRBJ2-1 13 TRBV19 large CASSVGARNEQFF
TRBJ2-6 15 TRBV27 medium-sized CASSAGGSGANVLTF
TRBJ2-1 15 TRBV5-4 NA CASSLWTSGNNEQFF
TRBJ1-4 11 TRBV12-3/TRBV12-4 NA CASSPDRKLFF
TRBJ2-6 15 TRBV5-6 NA CASSSTGAGANVLTF
TRBJ1-2 15 TRBV6-6 NA CASSYELGGDYGYTF
TRBJ2-7 12 TRBV29-1 medium-sized CSAGQGNYEQYF
TRBJ2-3 16 TRBV15 medium-sized CATSTGTSGRTDTQYF
TRBJ2-2 15 TRBV6-5 medium-sized CASRRGTLNTGELFF
TRBJ1-5 12 TRBV30 medium-sized CAWDKNGQPQHF
TRBJ2-2 14 TRBV18 medium-sized CASSPGTFTGELFF
TRBJ2-3 14 TRBV6-6 medium-sized CASSRTGLTDTQYF